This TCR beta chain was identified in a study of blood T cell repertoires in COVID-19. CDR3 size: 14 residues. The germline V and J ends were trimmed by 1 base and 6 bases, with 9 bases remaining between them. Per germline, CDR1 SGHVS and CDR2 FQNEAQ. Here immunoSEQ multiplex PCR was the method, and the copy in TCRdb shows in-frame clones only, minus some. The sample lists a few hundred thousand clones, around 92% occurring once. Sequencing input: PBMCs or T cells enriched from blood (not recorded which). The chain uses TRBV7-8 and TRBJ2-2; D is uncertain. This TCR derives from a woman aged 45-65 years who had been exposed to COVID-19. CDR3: CASSLGQFAGELFF. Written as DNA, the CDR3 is TGTGCCAGCAGCTTAGGGCAGTTTGCCGGGGAGCTGTTTTTT.